A few counts support the clone carrying this T cell receptor beta chain. As yet, its antigen is unknown. The CDR3 runs 14 residues. Germline V gene lookup returns CDR1 LNHNV and CDR2 YYDKDF (reference sequence). The V segment lost 2 bases and the J segment 5 bases; nucleotides outside the gene matches: 2. The data were obtained in a study of OX40 agonist ivuxolimab in advanced cancers. Regarding the study as a whole: Relative to CD4+, CD8+ T cells held more expanded clones on average.

Some clones are missing from TCRdb's copy, which holds only in-frame ones; the method was immunoSEQ multiplex PCR. The data contain roughly 43,000 clones, 82% of them singletons. V and J are TRBV15 and TRBJ1-4; TRBD1 matches at 7 bases. This specimen consisted of CD4+ or CD8+ T cells sorted from blood, obtained in a trial of the OX40 agonist ivuxolimab. The receptor was isolated from an adult with an advanced solid tumor such as melanoma, head and neck, liver or kidney cancer. The DNA for the CDR3 is TGTGCCACCAGCAGACAGGGGGGAAATGAAAAACTGTTTTTT. Amino acids: CATSRQGGNEKLFF.